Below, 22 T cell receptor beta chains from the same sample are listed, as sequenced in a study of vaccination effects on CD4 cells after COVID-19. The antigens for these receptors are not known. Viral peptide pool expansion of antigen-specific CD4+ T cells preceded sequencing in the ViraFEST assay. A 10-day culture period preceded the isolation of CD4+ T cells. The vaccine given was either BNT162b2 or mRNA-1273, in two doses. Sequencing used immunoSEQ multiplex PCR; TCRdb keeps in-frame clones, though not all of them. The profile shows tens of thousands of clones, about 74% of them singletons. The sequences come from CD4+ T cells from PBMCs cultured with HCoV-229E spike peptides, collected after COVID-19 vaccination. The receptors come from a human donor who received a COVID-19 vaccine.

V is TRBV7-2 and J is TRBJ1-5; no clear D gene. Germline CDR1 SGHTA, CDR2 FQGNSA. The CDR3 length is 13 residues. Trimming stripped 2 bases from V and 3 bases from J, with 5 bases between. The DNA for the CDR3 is TGTGCCAGCAGCTTAAGCTACAATCAGCCCCAGCATTTT. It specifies CASSLSYNQPQHF. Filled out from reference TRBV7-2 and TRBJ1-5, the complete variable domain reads GAGVSQSPSNKVTEKGKDVELRCDPISGHTALYWYRQSLGQGLEFLIYFQGNSAPDKSGLPSDRFSAERTGGSVSTLTIQRTQQEDSAVYLCASSLSYNQPQHFGDGTRLSIL.

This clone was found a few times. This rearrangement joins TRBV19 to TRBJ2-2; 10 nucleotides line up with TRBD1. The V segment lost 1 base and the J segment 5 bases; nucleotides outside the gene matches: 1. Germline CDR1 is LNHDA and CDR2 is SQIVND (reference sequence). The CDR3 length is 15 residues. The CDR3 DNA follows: TGTGCCAGTAGTATAGGGGGACAGGGGACCGGGGAGCTGTTTTTT. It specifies CASSIGGQGTGELFF.

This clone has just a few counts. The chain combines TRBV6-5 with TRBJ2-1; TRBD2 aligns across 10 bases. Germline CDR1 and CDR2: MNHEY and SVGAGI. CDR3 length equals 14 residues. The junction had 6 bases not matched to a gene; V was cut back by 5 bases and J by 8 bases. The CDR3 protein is CASSKRGGMDEQFF. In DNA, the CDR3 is TGTGCCAGCAGTAAGCGGGGGGGCATGGATGAGCAGTTCTTC.

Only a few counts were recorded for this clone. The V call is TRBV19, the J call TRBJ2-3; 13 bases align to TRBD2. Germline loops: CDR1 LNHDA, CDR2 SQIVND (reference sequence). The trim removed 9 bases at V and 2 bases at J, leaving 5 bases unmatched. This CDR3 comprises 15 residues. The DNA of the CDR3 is TGTGCCAGCGGACTAGCGGGGGACCCCACAGATACGCAGTATTTT. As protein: CASGLAGDPTDTQYF.

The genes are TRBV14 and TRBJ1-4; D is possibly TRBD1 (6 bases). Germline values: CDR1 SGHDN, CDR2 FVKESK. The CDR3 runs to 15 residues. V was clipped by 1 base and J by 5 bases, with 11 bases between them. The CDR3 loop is CASSQADRHNEKLFF. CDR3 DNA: TGTGCCAGCAGCCAAGCGGACAGACACAATGAAAAACTGTTTTTT.

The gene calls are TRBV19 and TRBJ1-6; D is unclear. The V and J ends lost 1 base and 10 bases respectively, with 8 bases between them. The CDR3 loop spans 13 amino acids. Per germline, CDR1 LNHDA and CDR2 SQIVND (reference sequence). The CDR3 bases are TGTGCCAGTAGTATAGCTTTCGGATCACCCCTCCACTTT. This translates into CASSIAFGSPLHF.

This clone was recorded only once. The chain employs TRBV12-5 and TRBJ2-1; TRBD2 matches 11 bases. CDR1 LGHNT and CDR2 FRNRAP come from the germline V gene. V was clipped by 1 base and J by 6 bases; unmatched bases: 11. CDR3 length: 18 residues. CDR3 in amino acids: CASGLARLAGTIINEQFF. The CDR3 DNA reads TGTGCTAGTGGTTTGGCCCGACTAGCGGGGACTATTATCAATGAGCAGTTCTTC.

Written as DNA, the CDR3 is TGTGCCAGCAGCTGGTATGAGGCCGGGGAGCTGTTTTTT. It specifies CASSWYEAGELFF. The chain links TRBV7-9 to TRBJ2-2; D unresolved. CDR3 length: 13 amino acids. Trimming cost V 4 bases and J 6 bases, with 9 bases left between them. In germline, CDR1 is SEHNR, CDR2 FQNEAQ (reference sequence). Looking up the rest from reference TRBV7-9 and TRBJ2-2 gives the full variable domain: DTGVSQNPRHKITKRGQNVTFRCDPISEHNRLYWYRQTLGQGPEFLTYFQNEAQLEKSRLLSDRFSAERPKGSFSTLEIQRTEQGDSAMYLCASSWYEAGELFFGEGSRLTVL.

The CDR3 bases are TGTGCCAGCAGTGAGAGAGAGGGGGGGGTTTTGCATGAGCAGTTCTTC. Translation gives CASSEREGGVLHEQFF. The chain joins TRBV6-1 to TRBJ2-1; perhaps TRBD2 as D (7 bases). The germline V gene encodes CDR1 MNHNS and CDR2 SASEGT. CDR3 length: 16 residues. Trimming stripped 3 bases from V and 8 bases from J, with 20 bases between.

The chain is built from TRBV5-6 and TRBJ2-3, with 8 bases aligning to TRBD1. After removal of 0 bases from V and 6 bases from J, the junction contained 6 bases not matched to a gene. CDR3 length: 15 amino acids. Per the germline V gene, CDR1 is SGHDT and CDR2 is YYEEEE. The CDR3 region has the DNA TGTGCCAGCAGCTTGGGGGGGACAGGCTCGGATACGCAGTATTTT. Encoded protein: CASSLGGTGSDTQYF. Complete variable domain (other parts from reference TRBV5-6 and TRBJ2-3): DAGVTQSPTHLIKTRGQQVTLRCSPKSGHDTVSWYQQALGQGPQFIFQYYEEEERQRGNFPDRFSGHQFPNYSSELNVNALLLGDSALYLCASSLGGTGSDTQYFGPGTRLTVL.

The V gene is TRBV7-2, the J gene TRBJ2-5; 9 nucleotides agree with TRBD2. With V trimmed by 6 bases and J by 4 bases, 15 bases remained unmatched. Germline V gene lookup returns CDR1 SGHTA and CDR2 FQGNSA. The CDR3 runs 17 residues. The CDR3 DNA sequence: TGTGCCAGCAGTCCATTCGGGCTAGCGGGGACTGGAGAGACCCAGTACTTC. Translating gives CASSPFGLAGTGETQYF.

The CDR3 nucleotides are TGTGCCAGCAGCGCAGGGTCGTCGAACACCGGGGAGCTGTTTTTT. Residues: CASSAGSSNTGELFF. The chain links TRBV9 to TRBJ2-2, with D perhaps TRBD1 (5 bases). V was cut by 3 bases and J by 0 bases, with 9 bases left in between. The CDR3 has 15 residues. Germline V CDR1 and CDR2: SGDLS, YYNGEE. The whole variable domain, remainder taken from reference TRBV9 and TRBJ2-2, is DSGVTQTPKHLITATGQRVTLRCSPRSGDLSVYWYQQSLDQGLQFLIQYYNGEERAKGNILERFSAQQFPDLHSELNLSSLELGDSALYFCASSAGSSNTGELFFGEGSRLTVL.

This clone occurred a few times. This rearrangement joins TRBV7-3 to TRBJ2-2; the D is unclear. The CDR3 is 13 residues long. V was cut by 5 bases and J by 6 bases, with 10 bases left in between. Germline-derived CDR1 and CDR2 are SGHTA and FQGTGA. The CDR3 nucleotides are TGTGCCAGCAGCCCAGACGCCTCCGGGGAGCTGTTTTTT. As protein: CASSPDASGELFF.

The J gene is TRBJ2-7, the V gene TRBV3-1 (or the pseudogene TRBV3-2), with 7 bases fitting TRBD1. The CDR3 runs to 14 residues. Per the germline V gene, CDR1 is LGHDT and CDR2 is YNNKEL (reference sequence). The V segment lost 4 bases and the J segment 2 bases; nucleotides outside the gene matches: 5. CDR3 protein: CASSPRQGTYEQYV. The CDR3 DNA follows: TGTGCCAGCAGCCCCCGACAGGGTACCTACGAGCAGTACGTC.

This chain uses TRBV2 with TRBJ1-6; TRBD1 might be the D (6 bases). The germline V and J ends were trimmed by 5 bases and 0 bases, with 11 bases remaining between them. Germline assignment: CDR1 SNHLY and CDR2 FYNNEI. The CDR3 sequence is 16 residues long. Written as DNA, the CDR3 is TGTGCCAGCAGTAAACAGGGTAGCTCCTATAATTCACCCCTCCACTTT. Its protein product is CASSKQGSSYNSPLHF.

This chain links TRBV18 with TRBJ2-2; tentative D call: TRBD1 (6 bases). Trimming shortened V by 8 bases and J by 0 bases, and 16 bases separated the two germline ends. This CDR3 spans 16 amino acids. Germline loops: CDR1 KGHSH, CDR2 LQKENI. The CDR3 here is CASPSGGQTNTGELFF. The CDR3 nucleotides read TGTGCCAGCCCCTCAGGTGGACAGACGAACACCGGGGAGCTGTTTTTT.

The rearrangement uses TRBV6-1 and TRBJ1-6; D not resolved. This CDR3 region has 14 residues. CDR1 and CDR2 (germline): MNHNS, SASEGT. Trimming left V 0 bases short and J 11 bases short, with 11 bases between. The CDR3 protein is CASSEAGPRTPLHF. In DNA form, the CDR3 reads TGTGCCAGCAGTGAAGCAGGGCCGAGGACACCCCTCCACTTT.

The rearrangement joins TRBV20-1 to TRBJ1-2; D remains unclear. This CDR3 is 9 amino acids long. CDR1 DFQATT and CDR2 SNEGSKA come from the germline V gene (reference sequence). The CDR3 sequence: CSSRDGYTF. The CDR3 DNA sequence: TGCAGCTCTCGTGATGGCTACACCTTC.

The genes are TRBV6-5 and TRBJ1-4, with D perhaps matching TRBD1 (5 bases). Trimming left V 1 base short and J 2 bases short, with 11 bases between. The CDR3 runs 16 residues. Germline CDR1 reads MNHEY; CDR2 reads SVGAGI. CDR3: CASSYYQGSTNEKLFF. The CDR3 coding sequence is TGTGCCAGCAGTTACTATCAGGGATCGACTAATGAAAAACTGTTTTTT.

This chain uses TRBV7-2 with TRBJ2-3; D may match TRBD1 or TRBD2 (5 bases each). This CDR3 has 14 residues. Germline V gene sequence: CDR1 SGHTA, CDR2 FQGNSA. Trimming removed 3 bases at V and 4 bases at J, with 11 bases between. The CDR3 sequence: CASSFEGNSDTQYF. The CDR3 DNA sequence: TGTGCCAGCAGCTTCGAGGGGAACTCAGATACGCAGTATTTT.

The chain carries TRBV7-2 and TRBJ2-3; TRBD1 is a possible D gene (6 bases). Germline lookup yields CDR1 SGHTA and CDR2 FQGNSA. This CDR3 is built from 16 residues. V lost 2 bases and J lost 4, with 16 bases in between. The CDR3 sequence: CASSLLPRGSADTQYF. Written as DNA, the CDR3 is TGTGCCAGCAGCTTACTTCCCAGGGGTTCCGCAGATACGCAGTATTTT.

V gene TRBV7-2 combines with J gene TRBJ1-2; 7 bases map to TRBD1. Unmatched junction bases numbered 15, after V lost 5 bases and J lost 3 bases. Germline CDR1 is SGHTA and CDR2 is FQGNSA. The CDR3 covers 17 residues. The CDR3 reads CASSQSLTGAAYYGYTF. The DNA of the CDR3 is TGTGCCAGCAGCCAATCCTTAACAGGGGCCGCCTACTATGGCTACACCTTC. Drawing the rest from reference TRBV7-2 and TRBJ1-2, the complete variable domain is GAGVSQSPSNKVTEKGKDVELRCDPISGHTALYWYRQSLGQGLEFLIYFQGNSAPDKSGLPSDRFSAERTGGSVSTLTIQRTQQEDSAVYLCASSQSLTGAAYYGYTFGSGTRLTVV.